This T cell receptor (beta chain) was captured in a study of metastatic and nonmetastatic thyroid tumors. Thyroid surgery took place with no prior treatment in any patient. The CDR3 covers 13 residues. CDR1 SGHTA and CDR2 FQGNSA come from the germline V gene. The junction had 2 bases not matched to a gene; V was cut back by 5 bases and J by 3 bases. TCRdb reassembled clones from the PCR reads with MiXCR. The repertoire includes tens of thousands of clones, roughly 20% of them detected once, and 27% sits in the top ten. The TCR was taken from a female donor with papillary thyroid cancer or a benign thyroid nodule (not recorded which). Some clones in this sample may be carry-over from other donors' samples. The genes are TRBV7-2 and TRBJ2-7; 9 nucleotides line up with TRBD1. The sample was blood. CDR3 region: CASSRQGGYEQYF. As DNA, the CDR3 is TGTGCCAGCAGCCGACAGGGGGGCTACGAGCAGTACTTC.